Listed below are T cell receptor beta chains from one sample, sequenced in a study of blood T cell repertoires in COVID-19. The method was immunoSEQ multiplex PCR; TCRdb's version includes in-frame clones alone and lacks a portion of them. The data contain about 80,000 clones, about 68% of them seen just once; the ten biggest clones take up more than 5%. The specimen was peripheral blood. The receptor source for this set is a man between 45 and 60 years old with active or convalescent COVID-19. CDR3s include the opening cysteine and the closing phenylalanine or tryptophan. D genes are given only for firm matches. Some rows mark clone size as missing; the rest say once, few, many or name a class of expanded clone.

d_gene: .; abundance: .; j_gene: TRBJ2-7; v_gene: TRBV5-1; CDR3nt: TGCGCCAGCAGCTTTACAGGGTTCGAGCAGTACTTC; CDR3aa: CASSFTGFEQYF
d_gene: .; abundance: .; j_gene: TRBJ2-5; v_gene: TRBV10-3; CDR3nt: TGTGCCATCAGTGAGTCACAGGGTTTGGAGACCCAGTACTTC; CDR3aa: CAISESQGLETQYF
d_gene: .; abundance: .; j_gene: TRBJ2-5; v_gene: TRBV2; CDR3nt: TGTGCCAGCAGCGTATTTTGGGGGGTGCAGTACTTC; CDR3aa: CASSVFWGVQYF
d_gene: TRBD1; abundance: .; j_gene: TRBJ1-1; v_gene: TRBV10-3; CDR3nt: TGTGCCATCACCATGAATCCGGGACAGGGTGGAGACACTGAAGCTTTCTTT; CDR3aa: CAITMNPGQGGDTEAFF
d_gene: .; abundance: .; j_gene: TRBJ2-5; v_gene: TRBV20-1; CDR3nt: TGCAGTGCTCAGGGTCAAGAGACCCAGTACTTC; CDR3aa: CSAQGQETQYF
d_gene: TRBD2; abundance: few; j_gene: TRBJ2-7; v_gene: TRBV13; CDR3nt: TGTGCCAGCAGCCCGATAGCGGGGGGCCCCCACGAGCAGTACTTC; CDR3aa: CASSPIAGGPHEQYF
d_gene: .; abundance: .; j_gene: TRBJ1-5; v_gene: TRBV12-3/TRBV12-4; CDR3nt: TGTGCCAGCAGCCACAGGGAGTTGGAGCCCCAGCATTTT; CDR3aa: CASSHRELEPQHF
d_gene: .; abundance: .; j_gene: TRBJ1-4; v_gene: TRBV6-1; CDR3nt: TGTGCCAGCAGTGAAAACGCCCTGGGGGCTGAAAAACTGTTTTTT; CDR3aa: CASSENALGAEKLFF
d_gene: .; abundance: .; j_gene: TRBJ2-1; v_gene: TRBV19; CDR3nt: TGTGCCAGTGGAGGACGGTACAATGAGCAGTTCTTC; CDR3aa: CASGGRYNEQFF
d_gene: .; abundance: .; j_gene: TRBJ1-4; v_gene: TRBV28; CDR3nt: TGTGCCAGCACCACAACTAATGAAAAACTGTTTTTT; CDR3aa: CASTTTNEKLFF
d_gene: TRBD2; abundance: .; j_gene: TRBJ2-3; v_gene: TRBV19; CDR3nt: TGTGCCAGTAGAAGCGGGGGGACAGATACGCAGTATTTT; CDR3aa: CASRSGGTDTQYF
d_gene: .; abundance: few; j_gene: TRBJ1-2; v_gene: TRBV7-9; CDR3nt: TGTGCCAGCAGCGAAGCAGGTGGGGCGGACTATGGCTACACCTTC; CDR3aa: CASSEAGGADYGYTF
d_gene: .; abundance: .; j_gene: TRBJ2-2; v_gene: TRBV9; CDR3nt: TGTGCCAGCAGCGTAGCAACCGGGGAGCTGTTTTTT; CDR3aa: CASSVATGELFF
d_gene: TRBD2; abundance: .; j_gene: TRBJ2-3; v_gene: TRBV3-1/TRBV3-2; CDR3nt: TGTGCCAGCAGCAATACGGCGGGGGGGCCCACAGATACGCAGTATTTT; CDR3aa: CASSNTAGGPTDTQYF
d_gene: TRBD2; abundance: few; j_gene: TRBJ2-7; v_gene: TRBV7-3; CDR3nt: TGTGCCAGCAGCTTTACCGGGACTAGCGGCTACGAGCAGTACTTC; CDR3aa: CASSFTGTSGYEQYF